This TCR beta chain stems from a study of prognosis after radiotherapy for stage I lung cancer. Across the whole study: Stage I non-small cell lung cancer patients were enrolled from April 2018 to early 2019. The study enrolled 13 men and a handful of women as patients, aged roughly 53 to 84 with a median of nearly 75 years.

In germline, CDR1 is MDHEN, CDR2 SYDVKM. Termini included, the CDR3 measures 15 amino acids. Findings of the study overall: Reduced Shannon entropy following stereotactic body radiation therapy was recorded in patients who developed distant metastases.

Two-round multiplex PCR on genomic DNA was the method by which TCR beta CDR3 was amplified. The authors ran first-round PCR with primers specific to each TRBV and TRBJ gene. Using its own MiXCR run on the multiplex PCR reads, TCRdb lists one record per CDR3 protein. The sample holds more than 30,000 distinct CDR3 sequences; 25% to 40% are singletons and the top ten take more than 30%. A note on this clonotype: The antigen is unknown. A read error is likely here: a far larger clone is one base away. Because the CDR3's place on the DNA is in doubt, the DNA is left out and the CDR3 is given as listed by TCRdb.

Every member of the patient group was node-negative on CT and PET/CT (none had prior chemotherapy, radiotherapy or other malignancies). V and J are TRBV28 and TRBJ1-2; TRBD1 is the table's D call and was not checked against the DNA. Sequenced here: PBMCs, sampled before or after stereotactic body radiation therapy (not recorded which). This TCR derives from a donor aged 50 or older with non-small cell lung cancer. CDR3: CASILDRSLYYGYTF.